These T cell receptor beta chains were read from a single sample in a study of regulatory T cells in long-lasting Graves disease. A single record per CDR3 protein comes from TCRdb applying MiXCR to the multiplex PCR reads. This sample has roughly 400,000 distinct CDR3 sequences, with 20% to 25% found just once. Sample: peripheral blood mononuclear cells (PBMCs), taken when the disease was refractory, from a patient treated with antithyroid drugs. These TCRs come from a female donor with Graves disease. The CDR3 runs from the conserved cysteine through the conserved F or W. Fields, in order: CDR3 protein, CDR3 DNA, clone size, V gene, J gene, D gene. The D gene is left open where the match is weak. Rows give clone size only sometimes, using once, few, many, or a class for an expanded clone.

CASSSGTGGAAQYF	TGTGCCAGCAGCTCCGGGACAGGGGGTGCGGCCCAGTACTTC	few	TRBV5-8	TRBJ2-5	TRBD1
CASSEGGGLYEQYF	TGTGCCAGCAGTGAAGGAGGGGGGCTCTACGAGCAGTACTTC	many	TRBV6-1	TRBJ2-7	NA
CASSDRGRDGYTF	TGTGCCAGCAGTGACAGGGGGCGTGATGGCTACACCTTC	many	TRBV2	TRBJ1-2	TRBD1
CATQPEDRQETQYF	TGTGCCACCCAACCAGAGGACAGGCAAGAGACCCAGTACTTC	few	TRBV10-3	TRBJ2-5	TRBD1
CASSFLVDMNTEAFF	TGCGCCAGCAGCTTCCTGGTCGATATGAACACTGAAGCTTTCTTT	many	TRBV5-1	TRBJ1-1	NA
CASSMTGRNSPLHF	TGTGCCAGCAGCATGACAGGGAGGAATTCACCCCTCCACTTT	NA	TRBV12-3/TRBV12-4	TRBJ1-6	TRBD1
CASSLLRGREVELFF	TGTGCCAGCAGTTTACTACGCGGGAGGGAGGTGGAGCTGTTTTTT	many	TRBV12-3/TRBV12-4	TRBJ2-2	TRBD2
CASSFWSSGANVLTF	TGTGCCAGCAGCTTTTGGAGCTCTGGGGCCAACGTCCTGACTTTC	many	TRBV7-2	TRBJ2-6	NA
CASSQDVQTGFALGANVLTF	TGCGCCAGCAGCCAAGATGTACAGACAGGGTTCGCGTTGGGGGCCAACGTCCTGACTTTC	NA	TRBV4-1	TRBJ2-6	TRBD1
CASSPMPTGYEQYF	TGTGCCAGCAGTCCGATGCCGACAGGGTACGAGCAGTACTTC	many	TRBV12-3/TRBV12-4	TRBJ2-7	TRBD1
CASSEAAGQSTDTQYF	TGTGCCAGCAGTGAAGCCGCGGGACAGAGCACAGATACGCAGTATTTT	few	TRBV2	TRBJ2-3	NA
CASSRSGTKNTEAFF	TGTGCCAGCTCACGTTCCGGGACAAAAAACACTGAAGCTTTCTTT	NA	TRBV18	TRBJ1-1	NA
CASSQAAREEDEQYF	TGCGCCAGCAGCCAAGCCGCCAGGGAGGAGGACGAGCAGTACTTC	few	TRBV4-1	TRBJ2-7	NA
CSARDSMGTGNEQYF	TGCAGTGCTAGAGATTCCATGGGGACAGGGAACGAGCAGTACTTC	few	TRBV20-1	TRBJ2-7	TRBD1
CSAPGLAGGPWTGELFF	TGCAGTGCGCCGGGACTAGCGGGAGGGCCTTGGACCGGGGAGCTGTTTTTT	few	TRBV20-1	TRBJ2-2	TRBD2
CASSLDPTYEQYF	TGTGCCAGCAGCTTAGACCCGACCTACGAGCAGTACTTC	many	TRBV7-9	TRBJ2-7	NA
CASSEGFTGWNIQYF	TGTGCCAGCAGTGAAGGATTTACCGGGTGGAACATTCAGTACTTC	many	TRBV2	TRBJ2-4	NA
CSGSSQGIQYF	TGCAGTGGTAGTAGCCAAGGCATTCAGTACTTC	NA	TRBV20-1	TRBJ2-4	NA
CASTSGTYADTQYF	TGTGCCAGCACTAGCGGGACTTACGCAGATACGCAGTATTTT	NA	TRBV2	TRBJ2-3	TRBD2
CAWRHGKNTEAFF	TGTGCCTGGAGACACGGAAAGAACACTGAAGCTTTCTTT	NA	TRBV30	TRBJ1-1	NA